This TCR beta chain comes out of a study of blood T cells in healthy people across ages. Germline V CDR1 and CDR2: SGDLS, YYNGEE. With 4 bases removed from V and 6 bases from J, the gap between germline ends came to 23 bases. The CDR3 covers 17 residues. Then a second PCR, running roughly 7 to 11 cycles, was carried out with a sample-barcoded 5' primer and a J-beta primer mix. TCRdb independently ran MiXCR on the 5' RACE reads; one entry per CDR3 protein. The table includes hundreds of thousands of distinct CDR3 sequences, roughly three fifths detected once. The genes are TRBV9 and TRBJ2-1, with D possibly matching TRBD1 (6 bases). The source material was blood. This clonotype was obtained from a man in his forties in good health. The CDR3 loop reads CASSPRGDRMSVNEQFF. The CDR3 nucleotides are TGTGCCAGCAGCCCGAGGGGCGACAGGATGAGTGTCAATGAGCAGTTCTTC.